One and the same sample provided the 7 T cell receptor beta chains below, sequenced in a study of CD8 T cells in ankylosing spondylitis (dated by TCRdb to about 2017). The library was generated by 5' RACE. The sequencer listed for this sample is Illumina HiSeq 2500. TCRdb's own reprocessing of the public reads used fastp at Q25 and MiXCR and kept productive beta chains. CDR3 protein sequences are deduplicated, and each keeps its most common genes and DNA. Within this sample are approximately 260,000 distinct CDR3 sequences, with less than 10% of them counted one time only. The ten largest clones represent under 7.5% of the sample. The sample consisted of blood, either unsorted or a sorted T cell fraction (not recorded which). The receptors shown here come from a male donor with ankylosing spondylitis or in good health (not recorded which).

This clonotype has a count of ten or more. CDR3 sequence (DNA): TGTGCCAGCAGCTTAGTAGGTGCCCGTCTAGCCAAAAACATTCAGTACTTC. This gives the protein CASSLVGARLAKNIQYF. This chain connects TRBV7-2 to TRBJ2-4; D remains unclear. CDR3 length equals 17 residues. Trimming left V 1 base short and J 0 bases short, with 13 bases between. Germline V gives CDR1 SGHTA, CDR2 FQGNSA.

In this sample, this clonotype turned up a few times. The junction differs from germline at one of its ends, possibly a read error. The V and J genes are TRBV7-2 and TRBJ2-7, with D perhaps matching TRBD2 (6 bases). The CDR3 is 17 residues long. In germline, CDR1 is SGHTA, CDR2 FQGNSA. CDR3 loop: CASSLVLGGDQPYEQYF. CDR3 sequence (DNA): TGTGCCAGCAGTTTAGTTTTGGGAGGTGATCAACCCTACGAGCAGTACTTC.

This clonotype was seen many times. The J gene is TRBJ1-2, the V gene TRBV3-1; unclear D gene. Germline lookup yields CDR1 LGHDT and CDR2 YNNKEL (reference sequence). The CDR3 length is 13 residues. The V end lost 1 base, the J end lost 1 base, and 4 bases lay between the germline ends. The CDR3: CASSQGDNYGYTF. Written as DNA, the CDR3 is TGTGCCAGCAGCCAAGGGGATAACTATGGCTACACCTTC.

Concerning this clonotype itself: This sequence may be a read error, since a much larger clone differs from it by one base. J is TRBJ2-3 and V is TRBV29-1; weak D call: TRBD1 (5 bases). The V gene's germline CDR1 is SQVTM and CDR2 ANQGSEA. The CDR3 covers 11 residues. V dropped 6 bases and J dropped 4 bases, with 8 bases sitting between them. The CDR3 loop is CSVRGSDTQYF. In nucleotides, the CDR3 is TGCAGCGTAAGGGGATCAGATACGCAGTATTTT.

V gene TRBV2 combines with J gene TRBJ2-5; 8 nucleotides agree with TRBD1. Germline V gives CDR1 SNHLY, CDR2 FYNNEI. The CDR3 contains 16 residues. V was clipped by 8 bases and J by 4 bases; unmatched bases: 15. The CDR3 nucleotides read TGTGCCAGCTCCCGGGACAGGCCTGCGTTCGGAGAGACCCAGTACTTC. Residues: CASSRDRPAFGETQYF.

The rearrangement links TRBV6-5 to TRBJ2-2; the D gene is possibly TRBD2 (5 bases). Germline loops: CDR1 MNHEY, CDR2 SVGAGI. This CDR3 spans 14 amino acids. Trimming took 0 bases from V and 5 from J, leaving 7 bases between them. CDR3 DNA sequence: TGTGCCAGCAGTTACTCCGGGGTAACCGGGGAGCTGTTTTTT. Protein product: CASSYSGVTGELFF.

This clonotype was seen many times. This rearrangement joins TRBV6-5 to TRBJ2-2, with 7 bases matching TRBD2. J lost 7 bases, V lost 2 bases, and 7 bases had no gene match. Germline lookup yields CDR1 MNHEY and CDR2 SVGAGI. The CDR3 is 15 residues long. The CDR3 reads CASSYTRREDGELFF. CDR3 nucleotide sequence: TGTGCCAGCAGTTACACCCGACGGGAGGACGGGGAGCTGTTTTTT.